The present T cell receptor (beta chain) was sequenced within a study of cytomegalovirus exposure and HLA in healthy donors. Study-level results: Rare sequences made up most TCRs, while some public TCRs were found in many donors.

The germline V gene encodes CDR1 SGHRS and CDR2 YFSETQ. Trimming cost V 4 bases and J 1 base; bases outside gene matches: 12. CDR3 length: 17 residues. Primers included in the PCR were 60 Vbeta and 13 Jbeta primers. Assay used: immunoSEQ multiplex PCR; TCRdb lists only in-frame clones, some missing. The sample shows some 150,000 clones, about 70% of them seen only once. This clone appeared a few times. Its specificity is unknown. This TCR derives from a middle-aged woman in good health and CMV-seronegative. Sequencing used PBMCs. The gene calls are TRBV5-1 and TRBJ1-1; 8 bases match TRBD1. The CDR3 DNA is TGCGCCAGCAGCCTACGCTCCAGACAGGGGAGGAACACTGAAGCTTTCTTT. The encoded protein is CASSLRSRQGRNTEAFF.